This T cell receptor beta chain was identified during a study of blood T cells in healthy people across ages. A second PCR of 7 to 11 cycles used a sample-barcoded 5' primer and a J-beta primer mix. One entry per CDR3 protein, called by TCRdb with MiXCR from the 5' RACE reads. The top ten clones hold about 32% of a sample with about 680,000 distinct CDR3 sequences, roughly 49% of them seen once. The CDR3 has 16 amino acids. V lost 0 bases and J lost 0, with 10 bases in between. From germline, CDR1 is SGHRS and CDR2 YFSETQ. Study-wide points: Unsorted PBMCs blocked a conclusive comparison of naive and antigen-experienced cells.

Only a few counts were recorded for this clonotype. Its target is unknown. The rearrangement links TRBV5-1 to TRBJ2-1, with D perhaps being TRBD1 or TRBD2 (5 bases each). The source is a woman aged 60-75 years in good health. Sequencing was performed on blood. CDR3 coding DNA: TGCGCCAGCAGCTTGGGGGGGACGATCTCCTACAATGAGCAGTTCTTC. Its translation is CASSLGGTISYNEQFF.